The clone carrying this T cell receptor beta chain was seen more than once but under ten times. What it recognizes is unknown. This sample was taken from a study of neoadjuvant nivolumab and ipilimumab in lung cancer. Findings and limits, study-wide: Blood richness before therapy tracked richness in tumors resected after neoadjuvant therapy. Only two of four nivolumab-treated tumors gained richness and clonality by surgery. Only a small number of samples underwent TCR sequencing.

Profiled with immunoSEQ multiplex PCR; TCRdb holds only in-frame clones, not every one. Here the sample spans roughly 49,000 clones, roughly 89% being singletons. The germline gives CDR1 MNHEY, CDR2 SVGAGI. V shed 2 bases and J 0 bases; nucleotides not matched to a gene: 3. This CDR3 region has 15 residues. The V gene is TRBV6-5, the J gene TRBJ2-7; the match to TRBD2 covers 8 bases. This clonotype was sampled from an adult with non-small cell lung cancer. Some clones in this sample may be carry-over from other donors' samples. Sequencing used blood, obtained before neoadjuvant nivolumab, alone or with ipilimumab. The CDR3 region has the DNA TGTGCCAGCAGTTACGGGCTAGCGGGCTCCTACGAGCAGTACTTC. Amino acid sequence: CASSYGLAGSYEQYF.